The next 6 T cell receptor beta chains were all read from a single sample in a study of T cells in Graves' hyperthyroidism and ophthalmopathy. Authors of the study amplified TCR beta CDR3 regions from RNA transcripts. The primer set for the first-round RT-PCR of the TCR CDR3 was HTBI. TCRdb re-analysed the multiplex PCR reads in MiXCR, keeping a single row per CDR3 protein. The sample holds 400,000 to 500,000 distinct CDR3 sequences; roughly 15% are singletons and the top ten take 5.3%. The specimen sequenced was blood. These receptors came from a woman younger than 35 with Graves' hyperthyroidism.

This clonotype was recorded a few times. The gene calls are TRBV4-1 and TRBJ2-7; maybe TRBD1 (6 bases). CDR1 and CDR2 from the germline V gene are MGHRA and YSYEKL. The CDR3 covers 16 residues. The ends were cut back, 0 bases at V and 7 bases at J, with 19 bases in the middle. The CDR3 loop is CASSQERSRGLREQYF. CDR3 bases: TGCGCCAGCAGCCAAGAACGGTCCAGGGGATTACGGGAGCAGTACTTC.

This chain links TRBV28 with TRBJ1-2; D gene uncertain. The CDR3 loop spans 15 amino acids. V dropped 6 bases and J dropped 5 bases, with 19 bases sitting between them. Looked up from germline, CDR1 is MDHEN and CDR2 is SYDVKM. The CDR3 DNA reads as TGTGCCAGCAGCCCTGACATTACTTCCGGATATGGCTACACCTTC. Its protein is CASSPDITSGYGYTF.

This clonotype was seen only a few times. The rearrangement joins TRBV6-1 to TRBJ1-3; D gene ambiguous. Per germline, CDR1 MNHNS and CDR2 SASEGT. Trimming removed 2 bases from V and 0 bases from J, with 11 bases in between. CDR3 length: 16 residues. CDR3 sequence reads: CASSEYLPSSGNTIYF. Written as DNA, the CDR3 is TGTGCCAGCAGTGAATATTTACCGAGCTCTGGAAACACCATATATTTT.

There are many counts of this clonotype. This may be a read error: a much more frequent sequence differs by one nucleotide. The chain recombines TRBV5-1 with TRBJ2-7; TRBD2 agrees at 11 bases. In germline, CDR1 is SGHRS, CDR2 YFSETQ. This CDR3 has 18 residues. The CDR3 spells CASSLETSGARSSYEQHF. In DNA form, the CDR3 reads TGCGCCAGCAGCTTGGAGACTAGCGGGGCGAGAAGCTCCTACGAGCAGCACTTC.

The V and J genes are TRBV14 and TRBJ2-2; 7 bases line up with TRBD1. The germline V gene encodes CDR1 SGHDN and CDR2 FVKESK. After removal of 4 bases from V and 6 bases from J, the junction contained 2 bases not matched to a gene. The CDR3 covers 13 residues. CDR3 DNA: TGTGCCAGCAGCCGAGACAGGGCCGGGGAGCTGTTTTTT. Residues: CASSRDRAGELFF. Full variable domain (remainder filled in from reference TRBV14 and TRBJ2-2): EAGVTQFPSHSVIEKGQTVTLRCDPISGHDNLYWYRRVMGKEIKFLLHFVKESKQDESGMPNNRFLAERTGGTYSTLKVQPAELEDSGVYFCASSRDRAGELFFGEGSRLTVL.

This sequence joins TRBV10-3 and TRBJ1-3; the D gene is possibly TRBD1 (5 bases). CDR3 size: 15 residues. The germline gives CDR1 ENHRY, CDR2 SYGVKD. Trimming took 0 bases from V and 2 from J, leaving 8 bases between them. The CDR3, as DNA: TGTGCCATCAGTGAGTCTCCGGGGGCTGGAAACACCATATATTTT. It is translated as CAISESPGAGNTIYF.